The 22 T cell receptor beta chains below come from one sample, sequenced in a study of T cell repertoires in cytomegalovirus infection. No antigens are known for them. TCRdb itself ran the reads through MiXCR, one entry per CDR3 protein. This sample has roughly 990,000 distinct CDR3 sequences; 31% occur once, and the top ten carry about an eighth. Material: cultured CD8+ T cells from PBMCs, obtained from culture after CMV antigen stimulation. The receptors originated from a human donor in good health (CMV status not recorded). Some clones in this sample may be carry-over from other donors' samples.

The CDR3 sequence: CASSIGSTSEAFF. DNA of the CDR3: TGTGCCAGTAGTATAGGATCCACAAGTGAAGCTTTCTTT. The chain links TRBV19 to TRBJ1-1; D is uncertain. Germline V gene lookup returns CDR1 LNHDA and CDR2 SQIVND (reference sequence). The CDR3 sequence is 13 residues long. Trimming removed 1 base at V and 7 bases at J, with 10 bases between.

Here the CDR3 reads CASSQVEGRPQHF. The CDR3 DNA sequence: TGCGCCAGCAGCCAAGTGGAGGGGAGACCCCAGCATTTT. V and J are TRBV4-3 and TRBJ1-5, with D possibly TRBD1 on 5 matching bases. CDR1 LGHNA and CDR2 YSLEER come from the germline V gene. Trimming left V 1 base short and J 10 bases short, with 11 bases between. The CDR3 length is 13 residues.

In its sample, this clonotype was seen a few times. The CDR3 loop reads CASSSLTGETQYF. DNA of the CDR3: TGTGCCAGCAGTTCCCTGACAGGGGAGACCCAGTACTTC. This rearrangement joins TRBV12-3 or TRBV12-4 to TRBJ2-5; TRBD1 matches 7 bases. The CDR3 length is 13 residues. The junction had 4 bases not matched to a gene; V was cut back by 4 bases and J by 5 bases.

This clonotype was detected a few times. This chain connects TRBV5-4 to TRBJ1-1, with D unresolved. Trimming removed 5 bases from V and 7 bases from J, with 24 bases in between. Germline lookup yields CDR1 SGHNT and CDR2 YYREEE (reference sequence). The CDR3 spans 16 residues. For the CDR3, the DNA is TGTGCCAGCAGAGGTAAAGGCTGGGGTACGGGCCTTGAAGCTTTCTTT. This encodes CASRGKGWGTGLEAFF.

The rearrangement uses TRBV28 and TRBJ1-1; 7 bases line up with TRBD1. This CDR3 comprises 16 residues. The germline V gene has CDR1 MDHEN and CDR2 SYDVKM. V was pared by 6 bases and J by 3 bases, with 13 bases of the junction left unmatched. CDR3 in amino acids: CASSANRGFRDTEAFF. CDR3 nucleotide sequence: TGTGCCAGCAGCGCCAACAGGGGATTTCGGGACACTGAAGCTTTCTTT.

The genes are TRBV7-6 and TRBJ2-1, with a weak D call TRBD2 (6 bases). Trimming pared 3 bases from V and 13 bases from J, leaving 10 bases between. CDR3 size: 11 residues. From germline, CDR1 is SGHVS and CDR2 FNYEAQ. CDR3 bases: TGTGCCAGCAGCTTGTTGGGGGGACAGTTCTTC. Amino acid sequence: CASSLLGGQFF.

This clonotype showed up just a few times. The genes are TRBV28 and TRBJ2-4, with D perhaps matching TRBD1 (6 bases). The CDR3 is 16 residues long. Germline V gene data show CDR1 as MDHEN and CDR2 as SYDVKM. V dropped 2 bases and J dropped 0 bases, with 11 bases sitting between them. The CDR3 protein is CASSLEGDLAKNIQYF. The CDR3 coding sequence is TGTGCCAGCAGTTTAGAGGGGGATCTAGCCAAAAACATTCAGTACTTC.

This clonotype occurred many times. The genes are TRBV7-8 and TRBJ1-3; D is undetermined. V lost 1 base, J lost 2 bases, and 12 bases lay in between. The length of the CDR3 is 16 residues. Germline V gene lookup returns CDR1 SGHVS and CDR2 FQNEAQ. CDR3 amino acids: CASSLGRGIAGNTIYF. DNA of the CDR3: TGTGCCAGCAGCTTAGGGAGAGGAATCGCTGGAAACACCATATATTTT.

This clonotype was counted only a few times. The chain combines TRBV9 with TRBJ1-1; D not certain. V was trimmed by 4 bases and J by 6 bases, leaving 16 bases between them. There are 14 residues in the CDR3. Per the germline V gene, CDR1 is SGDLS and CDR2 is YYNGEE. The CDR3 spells CASSFRPDHAEAFF. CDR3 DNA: TGTGCCAGCAGCTTTCGACCGGACCATGCTGAAGCTTTCTTT.

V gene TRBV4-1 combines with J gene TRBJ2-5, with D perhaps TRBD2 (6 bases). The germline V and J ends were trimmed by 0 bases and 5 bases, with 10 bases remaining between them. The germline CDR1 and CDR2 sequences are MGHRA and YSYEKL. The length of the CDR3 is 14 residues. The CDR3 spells CASSQDQLAETQYF. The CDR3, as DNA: TGCGCCAGCAGCCAAGATCAGCTAGCGGAGACCCAGTACTTC.

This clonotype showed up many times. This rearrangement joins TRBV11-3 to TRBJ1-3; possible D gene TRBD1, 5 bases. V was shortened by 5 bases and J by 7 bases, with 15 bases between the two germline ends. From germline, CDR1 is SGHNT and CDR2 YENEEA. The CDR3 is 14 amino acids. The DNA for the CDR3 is TGTGCCAGCAGCCGCCAGGGTCCCGAGAACACCATATATTTT. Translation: CASSRQGPENTIYF.

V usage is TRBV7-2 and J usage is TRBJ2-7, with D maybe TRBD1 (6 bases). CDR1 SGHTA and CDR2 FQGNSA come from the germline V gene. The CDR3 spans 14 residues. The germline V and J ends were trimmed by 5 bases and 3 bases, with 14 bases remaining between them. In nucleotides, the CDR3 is TGTGCCAGCAGCCCCCGTCCGGGACACTACGAGCAGTACGTC. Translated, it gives CASSPRPGHYEQYV.

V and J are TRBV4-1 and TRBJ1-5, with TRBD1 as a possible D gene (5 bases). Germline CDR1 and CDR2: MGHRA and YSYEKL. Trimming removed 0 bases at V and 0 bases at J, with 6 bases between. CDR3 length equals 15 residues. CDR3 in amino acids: CASSQEGDSNQPQHF. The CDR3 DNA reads TGCGCCAGCAGCCAAGAAGGGGATAGCAATCAGCCCCAGCATTTT.

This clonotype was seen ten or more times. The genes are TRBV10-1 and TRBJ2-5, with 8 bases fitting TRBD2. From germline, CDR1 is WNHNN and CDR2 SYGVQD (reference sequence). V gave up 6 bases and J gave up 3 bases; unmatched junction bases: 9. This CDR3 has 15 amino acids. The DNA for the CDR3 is TGCGCCAGCAGCCCGGGGGGGCCTTTAGAAGAGACCCAGTACTTC. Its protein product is CASSPGGPLEETQYF.

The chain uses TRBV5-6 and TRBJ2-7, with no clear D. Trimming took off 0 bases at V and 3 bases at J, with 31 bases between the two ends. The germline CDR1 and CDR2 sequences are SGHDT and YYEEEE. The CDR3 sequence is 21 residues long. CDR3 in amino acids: CASSLGRPMLVPSYNFYEQYV. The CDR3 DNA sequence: TGTGCCAGCAGCTTGGGCAGGCCGATGCTGGTTCCGTCATATAATTTCTACGAGCAGTACGTC.

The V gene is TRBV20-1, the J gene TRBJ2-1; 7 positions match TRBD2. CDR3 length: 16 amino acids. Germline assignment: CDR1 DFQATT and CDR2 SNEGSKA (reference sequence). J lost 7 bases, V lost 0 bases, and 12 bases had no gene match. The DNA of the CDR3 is TGCAGTGCTAGAGATTGGGTTGCGGGGGACCCTAATGAGCAGTTCTTC. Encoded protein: CSARDWVAGDPNEQFF.

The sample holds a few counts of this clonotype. The CDR3 sequence is CASSPRGLNEQYF. Here the CDR3 DNA reads TGTGCCAGCAGCCCCAGGGGACTTAACGAGCAGTACTTC. V is TRBV7-6 and J is TRBJ2-7; either TRBD1 or TRBD2 may supply D (6 bases each). Germline V gives CDR1 SGHVS, CDR2 FNYEAQ. Deletions cut 5 bases from V and 5 bases from J, with 13 bases between. The CDR3 runs to 13 residues.

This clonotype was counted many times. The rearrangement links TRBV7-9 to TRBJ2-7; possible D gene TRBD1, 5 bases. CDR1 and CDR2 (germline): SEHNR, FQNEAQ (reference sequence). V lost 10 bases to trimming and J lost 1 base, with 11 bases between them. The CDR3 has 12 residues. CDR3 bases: TGTGCCACCTCGACAGTTTCCTACGAGCAGTACTTC. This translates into CATSTVSYEQYF.

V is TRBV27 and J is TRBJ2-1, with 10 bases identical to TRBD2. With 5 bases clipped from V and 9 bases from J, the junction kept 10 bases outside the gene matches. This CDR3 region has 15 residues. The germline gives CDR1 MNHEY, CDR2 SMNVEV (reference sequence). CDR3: CASSRKRGGESEQFF. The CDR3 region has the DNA TGTGCCAGCAGTAGGAAGCGGGGGGGCGAGAGTGAGCAGTTCTTC.

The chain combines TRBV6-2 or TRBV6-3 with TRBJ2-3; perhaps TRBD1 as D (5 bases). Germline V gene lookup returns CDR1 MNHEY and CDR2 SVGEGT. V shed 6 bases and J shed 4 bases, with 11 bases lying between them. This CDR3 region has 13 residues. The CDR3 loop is CASSQGRADTQYF. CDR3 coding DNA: TGTGCCAGCAGCCAGGGCAGGGCAGATACGCAGTATTTT.

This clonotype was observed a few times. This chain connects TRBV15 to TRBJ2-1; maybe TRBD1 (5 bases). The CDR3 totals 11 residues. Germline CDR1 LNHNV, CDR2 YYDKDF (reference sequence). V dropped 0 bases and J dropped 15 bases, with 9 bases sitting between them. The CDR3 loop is CATSRDRVGFF. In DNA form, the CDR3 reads TGTGCCACCAGCAGAGACAGGGTTGGGTTCTTC.

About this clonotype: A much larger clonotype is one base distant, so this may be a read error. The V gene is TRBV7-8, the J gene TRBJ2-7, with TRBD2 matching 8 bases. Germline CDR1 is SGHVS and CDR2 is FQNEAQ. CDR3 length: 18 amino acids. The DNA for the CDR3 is TGTGCCAACAGCCTCGCCCGAGCCGGCGGGGGGCCTAAATACGAGCAGTACTTC. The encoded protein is CANSLARAGGGPKYEQYF.